These 15 T cell receptor beta chains originate from one sample sequenced in a study of shared clonotypes between healthy human individuals. Naive CD8 cells lacked CD45RO, underwent positive selection for CCR7 and left out terminally differentiated effector memory CD45RA+ cells. Only in-frame clones appear in the TCRdb table, and some are missing; sequencing was by immunoSEQ multiplex PCR. The sample shows approximately 590,000 clones, just under 97% of them seen only once. Sample: naive CD8+ T cells sorted from blood. These receptor sequences come from a young woman in good health.

V is TRBV13 and J is TRBJ1-1; TRBD1 agrees at 7 bases. Trimming took 5 bases from V and 7 from J; bases not matched to a gene: 13. The germline V gene has CDR1 PRHDT and CDR2 FYEKMQ (reference sequence). This CDR3 is 15 amino acids long. The CDR3 region is CASSGLGQTIGEAFF. CDR3 nucleotide sequence: TGTGCCAGCAGCGGGTTGGGACAGACGATAGGTGAAGCTTTCTTT.

The rearrangement links TRBV5-1 to TRBJ2-2; D not resolved. The CDR3 contains 14 residues. V lost 0 bases and J 5 bases, leaving 8 bases between the germline ends. Looked up from germline, CDR1 is SGHRS and CDR2 is YFSETQ. CDR3 residues: CASSLGQQTGELFF. For the CDR3, the DNA is TGCGCCAGCAGCTTGGGACAACAAACCGGGGAGCTGTTTTTT.

V and J are TRBV19 and TRBJ2-1, with 8 positions matching TRBD2. The germline gives CDR1 LNHDA, CDR2 SQIVND (reference sequence). J lost 7 bases, V lost 4 bases, and 9 bases had no gene match. The CDR3 is 15 amino acids. The CDR3 is CASSTLGLAPNEQFF. The DNA for the CDR3 is TGTGCCAGTAGTACACTTGGACTAGCCCCGAATGAGCAGTTCTTC.

The V gene is TRBV13, the J gene TRBJ2-3; D may be TRBD1 (6 bases). The V gene lost 5 bases and the J gene lost 5 bases, with 14 bases spanning the gap. Germline V gene sequence: CDR1 PRHDT, CDR2 FYEKMQ (reference sequence). This CDR3 is built from 14 residues. CDR3 DNA: TGTGCCAGCAGCCCAGGGGAGAGTGGAGATACGCAGTATTTT. This encodes CASSPGESGDTQYF.

The chain employs TRBV30 and TRBJ2-3, with TRBD2 matching over 9 bases. There are 15 residues in the CDR3. V was pared by 4 bases and J by 5 bases, with 10 bases of the junction left unmatched. Germline CDR1 reads GTSNPN; CDR2 reads SVGIG (reference sequence). CDR3 region: CAWMARGLAIDTQYF. As DNA, the CDR3 is TGTGCCTGGATGGCCCGGGGACTAGCTATAGATACGCAGTATTTT.

Worth noting for this clone: This same CDR3 is encoded by further DNA sequences in the sample. The V and J genes are TRBV27 and TRBJ2-1; 12 bases align to TRBD2. The ends lost 5 bases at V and 6 bases at J; junction bases unmatched: 5. This CDR3 region has 15 residues. Germline values: CDR1 MNHEY, CDR2 SMNVEV (reference sequence). CDR3 sequence: CASSPGTSGRNEQFF. The CDR3 bases are TGTGCCAGCAGTCCCGGGACTAGCGGGCGCAATGAGCAGTTCTTC.

The chain uses TRBV27 and TRBJ2-7, with 9 bases fitting TRBD2. The V gene end was trimmed by 11 bases and the J gene end by 4 bases; junction bases not matched to a gene: 6. Germline loops: CDR1 MNHEY, CDR2 SMNVEV (reference sequence). This CDR3 has 12 amino acids. CDR3 amino acids: CAVGREGYEQYF. The CDR3, as DNA: TGTGCCGTGGGGCGGGAGGGATACGAGCAGTACTTC.

This clone was picked up one time. This rearrangement joins TRBV28 to TRBJ2-5; D not certain. CDR3 size: 14 residues. V was trimmed by 7 bases and J by 4 bases, leaving 16 bases between them. The V gene's germline CDR1 is MDHEN and CDR2 SYDVKM. The CDR3 loop reads CASTLGLVPETQYF. CDR3 coding DNA: TGTGCCAGCACCTTGGGTCTAGTCCCAGAGACCCAGTACTTC.

This sequence joins TRBV5-6 and TRBJ2-1, with 7 bases that match TRBD2. Germline trimming cut 1 base from V and 8 bases from J; bases unmatched to any gene: 9. Germline assignment: CDR1 SGHDT and CDR2 YYEEEE. The CDR3 loop spans 15 amino acids. CDR3 in amino acids: CASSLNPTSIYEQFF. Written as DNA, the CDR3 is TGTGCCAGCAGCTTGAACCCGACTAGCATCTATGAGCAGTTCTTC.

This chain connects TRBV14 to TRBJ2-1; 9 bases fit TRBD2. Germline CDR1 SGHDN, CDR2 FVKESK. The CDR3 has 16 amino acids. Trimming took 0 bases from V and 5 from J; bases not matched to a gene: 5. The CDR3 region is CASSQDVASGDNEQFF. The CDR3 DNA sequence: TGTGCCAGCAGCCAAGATGTGGCTAGCGGGGACAATGAGCAGTTCTTC.

The rearrangement joins TRBV28 to TRBJ2-7; no clear D. Trimming pared 5 bases from V and 5 bases from J, leaving 19 bases between. The CDR3 runs 15 residues. Germline CDR1 and CDR2: MDHEN and SYDVKM. The CDR3, as DNA: TGTGCCAGCAGTCCGGTAGGTTTGGGTTTCAACGAGCAGTACTTC. Translated, it gives CASSPVGLGFNEQYF. The variable domain in full, with the rest retrieved from reference TRBV28 and TRBJ2-7, is DVKVTQSSRYLVKRTGEKVFLECVQDMDHENMFWYRQDPGLGLRLIYFSYDVKMKEKGDIPEGYSVSREKKERFSLILESASTNQTSMYLCASSPVGLGFNEQYFGPGTRLTVT.

A note on this clone: At the DNA level, this CDR3 is encoded by other sequences in the same sample as well. The chain links TRBV7-9 to TRBJ2-7, with a weak D call TRBD2 (5 bases). V was shortened by 5 bases and J by 3 bases, with 11 bases between the two germline ends. Germline V gene sequence: CDR1 SEHNR, CDR2 FQNEAQ (reference sequence). The CDR3 consists of 13 residues. Written as DNA, the CDR3 is TGTGCCAGCAGCCCTCCCGGAGGCTACGAGCAGTACTTC. Protein sequence: CASSPPGGYEQYF. The variable domain in full, with the rest retrieved from reference TRBV7-9 and TRBJ2-7, is DTGVSQNPRHKITKRGQNVTFRCDPISEHNRLYWYRQTLGQGPEFLTYFQNEAQLEKSRLLSDRFSAERPKGSFSTLEIQRTEQGDSAMYLCASSPPGGYEQYFGPGTRLTVT.

V usage is TRBV5-1 and J usage is TRBJ1-6; D call uncertain. The ends were cut back, 0 bases at V and 7 bases at J, with 8 bases in the middle. CDR3 length equals 14 residues. The germline CDR1 and CDR2 sequences are SGHRS and YFSETQ. The CDR3 loop is CASSLEIRNSPLHF. The CDR3 DNA follows: TGCGCCAGCAGCTTGGAAATACGGAATTCACCCCTCCACTTT.

The chain joins TRBV28 to TRBJ2-7; D is ambiguous. The CDR3 length is 11 residues. Germline CDR1 and CDR2: MDHEN and SYDVKM. Deletions cut 5 bases from V and 4 bases from J, with 6 bases between. The DNA for the CDR3 is TGTGCCAGCAGTACTTATTACGAGCAGTACTTC. Its translation is CASSTYYEQYF. Using reference TRBV28 and TRBJ2-7 for the parts outside the CDR3, the full variable domain is DVKVTQSSRYLVKRTGEKVFLECVQDMDHENMFWYRQDPGLGLRLIYFSYDVKMKEKGDIPEGYSVSREKKERFSLILESASTNQTSMYLCASSTYYEQYFGPGTRLTVT.

This chain links TRBV2 with TRBJ1-4, with 8 positions matching TRBD1. Germline loops: CDR1 SNHLY, CDR2 FYNNEI. Losses at the gene ends were 4 bases for V and 2 bases for J; bases not matched to a gene: 9. The CDR3 sequence is 17 residues long. The CDR3 spells CASSVFRGHSTNEKLFF. CDR3 in DNA: TGTGCCAGCAGTGTCTTCAGGGGGCATTCGACTAATGAAAAACTGTTTTTT.